This TCR beta chain is from a study of Graves' ophthalmopathy and Graves' hyperthyroidism. General study findings and limits: Sensitivity reached approximately 71% and specificity approximately 72% when the model predicted ophthalmopathy progression.

The V segment lost 3 bases and the J segment 2 bases; nucleotides outside the gene matches: 7. The germline V gene has CDR1 MNHEY and CDR2 SVGEGT. The length of the CDR3 is 19 residues. As the template, RNA transcripts were used to amplify TCR beta CDR3 regions. First-round RT-PCR relied on HTBI primers, and a second-round multiplex PCR came next. TCRdb ran MiXCR on the multiplex PCR reads and lists one entry per CDR3 protein. Among fewer than 600,000 distinct CDR3 sequences listed, under 15% were seen once. This clonotype was recorded at least ten times. Its antigen is unknown. Those donors who had ophthalmopathy presented with moderate-to-severe activity, a CAS of ≥3, a NOSPECS of ≥4 and a duration under 3 months. Other autoimmune diseases, uncontrolled infections, pregnancy or lactation ruled patients out of participation.

The sample was blood. This chain uses TRBV6-2 or TRBV6-3 with TRBJ2-2; 15 nucleotides agree with TRBD2. The TCR was taken from a woman aged 30 to 39 with Graves' ophthalmopathy. In nucleotides, the CDR3 is TGTGCCAGCAGTTATTCCGGGACTAGCGGGAGGTTTAACACCGGGGAGCTGTTTTTT. It is translated as CASSYSGTSGRFNTGELFF.